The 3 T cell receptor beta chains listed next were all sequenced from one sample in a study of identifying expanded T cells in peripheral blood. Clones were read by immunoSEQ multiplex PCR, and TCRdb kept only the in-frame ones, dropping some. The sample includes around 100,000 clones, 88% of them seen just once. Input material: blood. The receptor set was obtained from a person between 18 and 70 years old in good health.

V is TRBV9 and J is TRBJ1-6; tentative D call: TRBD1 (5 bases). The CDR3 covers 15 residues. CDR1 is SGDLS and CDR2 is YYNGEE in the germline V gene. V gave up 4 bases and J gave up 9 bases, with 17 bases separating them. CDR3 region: CASSQLLDTASPLHF. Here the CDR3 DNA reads TGTGCCAGCAGCCAACTCCTGGACACGGCTTCACCCCTCCACTTT.

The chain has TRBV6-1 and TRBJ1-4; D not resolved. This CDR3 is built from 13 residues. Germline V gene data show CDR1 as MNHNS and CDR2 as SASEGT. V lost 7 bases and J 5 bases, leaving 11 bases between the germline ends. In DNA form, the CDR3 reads TGTGCCAGCACGGAGCCGCCGAATGAAAAACTGTTTTTT. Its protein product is CASTEPPNEKLFF.

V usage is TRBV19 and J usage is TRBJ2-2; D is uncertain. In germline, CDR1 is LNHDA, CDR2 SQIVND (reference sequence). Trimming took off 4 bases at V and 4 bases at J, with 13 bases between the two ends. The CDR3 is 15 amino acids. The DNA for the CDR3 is TGTGCCAGTAGTACTGGGAATTTAGGCACCGGGGAGCTGTTTTTT. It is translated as CASSTGNLGTGELFF.